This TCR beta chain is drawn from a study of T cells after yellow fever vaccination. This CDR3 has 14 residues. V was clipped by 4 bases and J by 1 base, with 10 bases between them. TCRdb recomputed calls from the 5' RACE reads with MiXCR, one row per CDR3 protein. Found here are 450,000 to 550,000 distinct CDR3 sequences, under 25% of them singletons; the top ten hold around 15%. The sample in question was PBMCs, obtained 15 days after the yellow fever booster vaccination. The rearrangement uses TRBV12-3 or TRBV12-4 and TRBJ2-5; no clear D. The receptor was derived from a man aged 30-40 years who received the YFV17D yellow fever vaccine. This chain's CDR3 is CASSSLLVQETQYF. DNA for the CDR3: TGTGCCAGCAGTTCTCTACTTGTCCAAGAGACCCAGTACTTC.